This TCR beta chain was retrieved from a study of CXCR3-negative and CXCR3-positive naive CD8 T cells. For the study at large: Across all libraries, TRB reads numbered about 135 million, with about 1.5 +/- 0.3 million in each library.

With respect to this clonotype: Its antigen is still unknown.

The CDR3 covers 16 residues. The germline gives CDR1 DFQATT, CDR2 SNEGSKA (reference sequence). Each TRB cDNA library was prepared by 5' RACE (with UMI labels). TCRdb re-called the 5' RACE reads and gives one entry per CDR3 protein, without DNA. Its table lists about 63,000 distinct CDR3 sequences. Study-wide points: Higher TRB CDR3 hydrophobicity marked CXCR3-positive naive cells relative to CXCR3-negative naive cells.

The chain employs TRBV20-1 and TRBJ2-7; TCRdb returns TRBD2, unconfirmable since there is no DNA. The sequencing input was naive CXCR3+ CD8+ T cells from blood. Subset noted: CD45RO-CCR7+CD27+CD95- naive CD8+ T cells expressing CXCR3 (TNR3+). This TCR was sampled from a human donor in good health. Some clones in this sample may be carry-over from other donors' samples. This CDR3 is CSATNPSGITVYEQYF.